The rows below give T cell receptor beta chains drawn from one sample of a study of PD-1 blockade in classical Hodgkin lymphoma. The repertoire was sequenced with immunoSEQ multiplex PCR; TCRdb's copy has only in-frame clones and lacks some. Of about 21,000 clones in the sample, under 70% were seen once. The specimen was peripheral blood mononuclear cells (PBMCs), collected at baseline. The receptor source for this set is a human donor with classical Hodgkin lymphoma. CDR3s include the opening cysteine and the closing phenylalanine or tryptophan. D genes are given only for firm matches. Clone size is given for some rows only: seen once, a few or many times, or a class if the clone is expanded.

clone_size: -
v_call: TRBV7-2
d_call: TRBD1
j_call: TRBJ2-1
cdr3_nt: TGTGCCAGCAGCCCAGGGGGCTCCAGCAATGAGCAGTTCTTC
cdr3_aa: CASSPGGSSNEQFF

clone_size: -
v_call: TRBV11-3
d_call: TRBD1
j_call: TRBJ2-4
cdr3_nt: TGTGCCAGCAGCCTCCGACAGGGGGCGGACATTCAGTACTTC
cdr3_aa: CASSLRQGADIQYF

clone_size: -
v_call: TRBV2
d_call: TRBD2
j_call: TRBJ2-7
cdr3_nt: TGTGCCAGCAGTGTGCTAGCGGGACCCTACGAGCAGTACTTC
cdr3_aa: CASSVLAGPYEQYF

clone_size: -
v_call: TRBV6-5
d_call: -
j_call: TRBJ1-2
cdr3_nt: TGTGCCAGCAGTCCCTCGCTCGAACTGTATGGCTACACCTTC
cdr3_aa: CASSPSLELYGYTF

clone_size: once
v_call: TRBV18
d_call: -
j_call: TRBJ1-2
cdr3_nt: TGTGCCAGCTCAGCAAAGTCCGGGACGCTCTATGGCTACACCTTC
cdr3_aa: CASSAKSGTLYGYTF

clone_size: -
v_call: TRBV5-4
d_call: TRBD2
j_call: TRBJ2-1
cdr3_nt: TGTGCCAGCAGCAAGAAACCGGGACTAGCGTACAATGAGCAGTTCTTC
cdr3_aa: CASSKKPGLAYNEQFF

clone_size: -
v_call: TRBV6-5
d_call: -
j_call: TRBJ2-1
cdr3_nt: TGTGCCAGCAGTCAATTAGGCCACCATGAGCAGTTCTTC
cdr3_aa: CASSQLGHHEQFF

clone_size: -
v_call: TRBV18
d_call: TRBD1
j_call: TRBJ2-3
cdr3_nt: TGTGCCAGCTCACCTACCCCTCCGACAGGGTTCAGGACAGATACGCAGTATTTT
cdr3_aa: CASSPTPPTGFRTDTQYF

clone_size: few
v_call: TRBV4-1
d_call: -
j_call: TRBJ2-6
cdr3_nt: TGCGCCAGCAGCCAAGTGATTGGGGCCGCTGGGGCCAACGTCCTGACTTTC
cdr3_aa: CASSQVIGAAGANVLTF

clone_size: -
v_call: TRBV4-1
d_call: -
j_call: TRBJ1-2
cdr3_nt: TGCGCCAGCAGCCAGGGAGGGGTTTTCTATGGCTACACCTTC
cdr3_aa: CASSQGGVFYGYTF

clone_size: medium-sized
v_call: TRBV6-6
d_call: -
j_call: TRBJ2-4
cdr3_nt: TGTGCCAGTGAGGGCAGTTCCAAAAACATTCAGTACTTC
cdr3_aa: CASEGSSKNIQYF

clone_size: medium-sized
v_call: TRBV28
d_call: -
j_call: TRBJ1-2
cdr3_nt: TGTGCCAGCAGTTTGCGGCCGTACTATGGCTACACCTTC
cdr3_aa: CASSLRPYYGYTF

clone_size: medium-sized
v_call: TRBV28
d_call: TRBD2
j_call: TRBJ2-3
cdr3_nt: TGTGCCAGCAGTTTATTAGCGGGAGGGCTAACAGATACGCAGTATTTT
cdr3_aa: CASSLLAGGLTDTQYF

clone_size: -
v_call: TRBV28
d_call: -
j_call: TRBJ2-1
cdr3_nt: TGTGCCAGCAGTTTATCGAGACGGGGTTACAATGAGCAGTTCTTC
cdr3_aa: CASSLSRRGYNEQFF

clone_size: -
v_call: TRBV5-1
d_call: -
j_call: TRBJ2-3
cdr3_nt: TGCGCCAGCAGCTTGGGACCCCTGCCCGGTCAAGATACGCAGTATTTT
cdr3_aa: CASSLGPLPGQDTQYF

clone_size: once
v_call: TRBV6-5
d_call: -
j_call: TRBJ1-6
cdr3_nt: TGTGCCAGCAGTTACTCCGGGACGGGTAATTCACCCCTCCACTTT
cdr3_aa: CASSYSGTGNSPLHF

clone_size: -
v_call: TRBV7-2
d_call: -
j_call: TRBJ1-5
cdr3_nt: TGTGCCAGCAGCTCAAACAACGCCAGGGACAATCAGCCCCAGCATTTT
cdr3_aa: CASSSNNARDNQPQHF

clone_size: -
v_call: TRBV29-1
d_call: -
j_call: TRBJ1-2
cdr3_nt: TGCAGCGTTAGAGGGGGAAATGGCTACACCTTC
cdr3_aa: CSVRGGNGYTF

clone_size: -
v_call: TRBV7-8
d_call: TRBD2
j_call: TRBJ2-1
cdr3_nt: TGTGCGGTAAGCGGGAGGATCAGCAATGAGCAGTTCTTC
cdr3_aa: CAVSGRISNEQFF

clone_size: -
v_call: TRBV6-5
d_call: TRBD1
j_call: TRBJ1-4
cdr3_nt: TGTGCCAGCACCAGGACAGGGGTGGACGAAAAACTGTTTTTT
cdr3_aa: CASTRTGVDEKLFF

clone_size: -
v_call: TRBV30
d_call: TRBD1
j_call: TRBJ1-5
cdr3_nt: TGTGCCTGGAGTGTCGGGACAGGGACTAGGCAGCCCCAGCATTTT
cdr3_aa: CAWSVGTGTRQPQHF

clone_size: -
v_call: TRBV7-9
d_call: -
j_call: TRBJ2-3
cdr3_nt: TGTGCCAGCAGCTTAACGGATGCCCGGGATACGCAGTATTTT
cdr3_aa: CASSLTDARDTQYF

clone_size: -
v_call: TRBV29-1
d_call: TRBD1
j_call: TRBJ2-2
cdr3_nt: TGCAGCGTCGAAGAGGGGGCAGGGGGCCCCGGGGAGCTGTTTTTT
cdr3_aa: CSVEEGAGGPGELFF

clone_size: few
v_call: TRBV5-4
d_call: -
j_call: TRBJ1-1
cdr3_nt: TGTGCCAGCAGCTTGGGGGGACCAACCTTGAACACTGAAGCTTTCTTT
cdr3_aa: CASSLGGPTLNTEAFF

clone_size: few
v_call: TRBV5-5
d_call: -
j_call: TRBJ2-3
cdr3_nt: TGTGCCAGCAGCCTACTTACAGGGTCTGCGCACACAGATACGCAGTATTTT
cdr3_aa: CASSLLTGSAHTDTQYF

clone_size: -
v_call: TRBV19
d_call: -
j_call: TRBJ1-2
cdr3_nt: TGTGCCAGTAGTATACAGTTTAACTATGGCTACACCTTC
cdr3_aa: CASSIQFNYGYTF

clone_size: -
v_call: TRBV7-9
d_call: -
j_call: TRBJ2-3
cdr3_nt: TGTGCCAGCAGCTTAGGAACAGGGTACACAGATACGCAGTATTTT
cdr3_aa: CASSLGTGYTDTQYF

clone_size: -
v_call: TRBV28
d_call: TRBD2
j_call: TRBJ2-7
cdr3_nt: TGTGCCAGCAGGACTAGCGGGCTGTACGAGCAGTACTTC
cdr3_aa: CASRTSGLYEQYF

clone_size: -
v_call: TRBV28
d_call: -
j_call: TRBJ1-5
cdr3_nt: TGTGCCAGCAGTCCAGTCGACAGTTATCAGCCCCAGCATTTT
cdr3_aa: CASSPVDSYQPQHF